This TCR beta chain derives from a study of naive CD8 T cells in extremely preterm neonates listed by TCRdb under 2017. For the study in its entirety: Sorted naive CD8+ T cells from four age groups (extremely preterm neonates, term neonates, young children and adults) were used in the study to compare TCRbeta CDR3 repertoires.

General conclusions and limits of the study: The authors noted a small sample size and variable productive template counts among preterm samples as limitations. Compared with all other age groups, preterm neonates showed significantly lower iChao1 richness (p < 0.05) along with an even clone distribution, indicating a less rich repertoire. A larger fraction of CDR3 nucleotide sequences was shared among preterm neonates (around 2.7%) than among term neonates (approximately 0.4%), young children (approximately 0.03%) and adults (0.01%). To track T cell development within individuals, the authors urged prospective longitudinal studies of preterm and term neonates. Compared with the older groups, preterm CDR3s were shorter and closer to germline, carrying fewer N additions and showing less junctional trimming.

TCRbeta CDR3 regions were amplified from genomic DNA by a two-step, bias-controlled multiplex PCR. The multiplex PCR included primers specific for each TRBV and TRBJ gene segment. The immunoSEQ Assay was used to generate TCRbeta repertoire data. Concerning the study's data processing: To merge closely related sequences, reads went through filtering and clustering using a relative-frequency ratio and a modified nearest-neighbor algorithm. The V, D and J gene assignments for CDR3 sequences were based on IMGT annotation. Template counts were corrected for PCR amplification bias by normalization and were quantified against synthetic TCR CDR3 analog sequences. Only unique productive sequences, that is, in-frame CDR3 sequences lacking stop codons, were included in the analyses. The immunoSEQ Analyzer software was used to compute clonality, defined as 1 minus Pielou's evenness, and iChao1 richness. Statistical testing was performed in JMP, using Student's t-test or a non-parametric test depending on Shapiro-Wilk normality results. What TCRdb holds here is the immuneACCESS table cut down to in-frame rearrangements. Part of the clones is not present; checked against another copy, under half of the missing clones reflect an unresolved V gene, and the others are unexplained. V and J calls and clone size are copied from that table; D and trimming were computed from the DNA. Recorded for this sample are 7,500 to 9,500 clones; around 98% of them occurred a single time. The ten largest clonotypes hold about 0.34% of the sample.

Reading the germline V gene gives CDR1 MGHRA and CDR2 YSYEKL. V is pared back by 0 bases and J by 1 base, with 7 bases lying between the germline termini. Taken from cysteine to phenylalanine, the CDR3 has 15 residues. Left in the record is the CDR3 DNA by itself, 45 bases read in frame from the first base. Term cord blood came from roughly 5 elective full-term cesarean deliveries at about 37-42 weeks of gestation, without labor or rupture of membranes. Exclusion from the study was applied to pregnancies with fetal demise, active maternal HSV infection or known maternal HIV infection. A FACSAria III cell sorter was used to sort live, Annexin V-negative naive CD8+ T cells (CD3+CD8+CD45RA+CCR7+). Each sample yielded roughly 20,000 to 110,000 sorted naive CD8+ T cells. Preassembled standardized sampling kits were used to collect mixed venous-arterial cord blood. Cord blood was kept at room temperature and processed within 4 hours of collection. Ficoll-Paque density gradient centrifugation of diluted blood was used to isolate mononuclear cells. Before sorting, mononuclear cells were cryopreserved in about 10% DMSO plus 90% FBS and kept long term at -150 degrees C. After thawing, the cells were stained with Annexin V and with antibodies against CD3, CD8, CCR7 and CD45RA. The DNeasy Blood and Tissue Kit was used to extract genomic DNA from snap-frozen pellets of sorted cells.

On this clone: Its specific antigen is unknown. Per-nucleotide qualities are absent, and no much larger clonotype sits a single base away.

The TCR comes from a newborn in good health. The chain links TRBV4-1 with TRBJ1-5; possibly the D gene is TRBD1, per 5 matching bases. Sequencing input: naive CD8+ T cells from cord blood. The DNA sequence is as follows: TGCGCCAGCAGCCAAGAGCGGGACAGCAATCAGCCCCAGCATTTT. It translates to CASSQERDSNQPQHF.